This T cell receptor (beta chain) was recorded in a study of OX40 agonist ivuxolimab in advanced cancers. Background on the study: Every 2 weeks, patients received ivuxolimab intravenously, dosed at 0.01 to 10 mg/kg. Among those enrolled, mean age was approximately 62 years (range about 20 to 79) and approximately 83% were male. Points from the study as a whole: The 0.1-3.0 mg/kg partial responders had among the lowest clonal expansion. Which antigen the expanded peripheral T cells recognized is unknown.

With regard to this clone: Its antigen is as yet unknown.

Measured with immunoSEQ multiplex PCR; TCRdb has only the in-frame clones, and not every one. The sample shows tens of thousands of clones, about 85% of them seen only once. The length of the CDR3 is 14 residues. In germline, CDR1 is MNHEY, CDR2 SMNVEV (reference sequence). Trimming removed 4 bases at V and 2 bases at J, with 11 bases between. Source: CD4+ or CD8+ T cells sorted from blood, taken in a trial of the OX40 agonist ivuxolimab. This chain connects TRBV27 to TRBJ1-1; D is possibly TRBD1 (6 bases). This TCR was recovered from an adult with an advanced solid tumor such as melanoma, head and neck, liver or kidney cancer. The CDR3 DNA is TGTGCCAGCAGTTCCCCGGACAGAAACACTGAAGCTTTCTTT. As protein: CASSSPDRNTEAFF.